These 17 T cell receptor beta chains were sequenced from one sample in a study of T cell responses to AZD1222 COVID-19 vaccine. The data were produced by immunoSEQ multiplex PCR, yet TCRdb's version contains in-frame clones alone and is incomplete. Among approximately 140,000 clones listed, roughly nine tenths were seen once. Sequencing used peripheral blood, obtained 28 days after the second AZD1222 dose. These receptors originate from an adult who received the AZD1222 COVID-19 vaccine.

Regarding this clone: This may come from a read error, since a much larger clone is one base off. The chain is built from TRBV7-3 and TRBJ1-1; D may be TRBD1 (5 bases). The germline V gene has CDR1 SGHTA and CDR2 FQGTGA. V lost 5 bases, J lost 1 base, and 8 bases lay in between. The CDR3 has 13 amino acids. The CDR3 loop reads CASSPGQNTEAFF. The DNA for the CDR3 is TGTGCCAGCAGCCCCGGACAGAACACTGAAGCTTTCTTT. Based on the CDR3 plus reference TRBV7-3 and TRBJ1-1, the full variable domain is GAGVSQTPSNKVTEKGKYVELRCDPISGHTALYWYRQSLGQGPEFLIYFQGTGAADDSGLPNDRFFAVRPEGSVSTLKIQRTERGDSAVYLCASSPGQNTEAFFGQGTRLTVV.

This clone was counted only a few times. The genes are TRBV6-1 and TRBJ1-1; weak D call: TRBD1 (5 bases). This CDR3 region has 15 residues. Trimming stripped 1 base from V and 3 bases from J, with 12 bases between. Germline V gene data show CDR1 as MNHNS and CDR2 as SASEGT. The CDR3 region is CASSEGVGGDTEAFF. CDR3 nucleotides: TGTGCCAGCAGTGAAGGGGTCGGGGGTGACACTGAAGCTTTCTTT.

This chain connects TRBV6-5 to TRBJ2-3; D gene ambiguous. The CDR3 sequence is 15 residues long. V dropped 5 bases and J dropped 2 bases, with 14 bases sitting between them. In germline, CDR1 is MNHEY, CDR2 SVGAGI. The chain's CDR3 is CASSHRPEHTDTQYF. The CDR3 coding sequence is TGTGCCAGCAGTCATCGCCCGGAGCACACAGATACGCAGTATTTT.

This clone was picked up one time. The gene calls are TRBV19 and TRBJ1-5; possibly TRBD1 for D (6 bases). V lost 3 bases and J lost 0, with 15 bases in between. This CDR3 comprises 17 residues. The germline V gene has CDR1 LNHDA and CDR2 SQIVND (reference sequence). The CDR3, as DNA: TGTGCCAGTAGTATTCCTGTTTGGGGGCCTAGCAATCAGCCCCAGCATTTT. As protein: CASSIPVWGPSNQPQHF. The full variable domain, completed using reference TRBV19 and TRBJ1-5, is DGGITQSPKYLFRKEGQNVTLSCEQNLNHDAMYWYRQDPGQGLRLIYYSQIVNDFQKGDIAEGYSVSREKKESFPLTVTSAQKNPTAFYLCASSIPVWGPSNQPQHFGDGTRLSIL.

This chain links TRBV28 with TRBJ2-1, with D maybe TRBD1 (6 bases). Deletions cut 3 bases from V and 3 bases from J, with 12 bases between. Germline values: CDR1 MDHEN, CDR2 SYDVKM. The CDR3 consists of 15 residues. CDR3 nucleotides: TGTGCCAGCAGTTTCCCCGGGACATACTACAATGAGCAGTTCTTC. It translates to CASSFPGTYYNEQFF.

The chain recombines TRBV4-2 with TRBJ1-5; tentatively, D is TRBD1 (6 bases). Germline CDR1 and CDR2: LGHNA and YNFKEQ. Deletions cut 1 base from V and 4 bases from J, with 11 bases between. The CDR3 sequence is 15 residues long. The CDR3 coding sequence is TGTGCCAGCAGCCAAGGAGGGGGTTATAATCAGCCCCAGCATTTT. Translated, it gives CASSQGGGYNQPQHF.

The chain carries TRBV6-1 and TRBJ2-2, with 7 bases identical to TRBD1. V gave up 4 bases and J gave up 7 bases; unmatched junction bases: 12. Germline V gene sequence: CDR1 MNHNS, CDR2 SASEGT. The CDR3 is 16 residues long. The CDR3 sequence is CASSGTGAPKDGELFF. The CDR3 DNA is TGTGCCAGCAGTGGTACAGGGGCCCCAAAGGACGGGGAGCTGTTTTTT.

This chain links TRBV6-1 with TRBJ1-6; tentative D call: TRBD1 (5 bases). Germline CDR1 and CDR2: MNHNS and SASEGT. The CDR3 length is 16 residues. Trimming cost V 3 bases and J 5 bases, with 14 bases left between them. The CDR3 loop is CASSEEDRLNNSPLHF. CDR3 DNA sequence: TGTGCCAGCAGTGAGGAAGACAGACTTAATAATTCACCCCTCCACTTT.

The chain is built from TRBV28 and TRBJ2-3; D is possibly TRBD2 (6 bases). V was shortened by 5 bases and J by 0 bases, with 12 bases between the two germline ends. The CDR3 spans 15 residues. Germline assignment: CDR1 MDHEN and CDR2 SYDVKM. CDR3 region: CASSPSGLSTDTQYF. The CDR3 DNA reads as TGTGCCAGCAGTCCGTCGGGACTGAGCACAGATACGCAGTATTTT.

The chain links TRBV9 to TRBJ2-1; D remains ambiguous. Deletions cut 0 bases from V and 6 bases from J, with 10 bases between. Germline-derived CDR1 and CDR2 are SGDLS and YYNGEE. The CDR3 extends over 14 amino acids. CDR3 in amino acids: CASSVDPSSNEQFF. As DNA, the CDR3 is TGTGCCAGCAGCGTAGACCCCTCATCCAATGAGCAGTTCTTC.

V and J are TRBV27 and TRBJ2-1, with TRBD2 identical over 12 bases. CDR3 length equals 17 residues. Germline CDR1 and CDR2: MNHEY and SMNVEV (reference sequence). V shed 6 bases and J 1 base; nucleotides not matched to a gene: 7. CDR3 nucleotides: TGTGCCAGCAGCCCTGGACTAGCGGGAAGGTCCTACAATGAGCAGTTCTTC. Translation gives CASSPGLAGRSYNEQFF.

The rearrangement links TRBV10-2 to TRBJ1-5; D is possibly TRBD1 (5 bases). The ends were cut back, 7 bases at V and 3 bases at J, with 13 bases in the middle. The CDR3 runs to 14 residues. The germline V gene encodes CDR1 WSHSY and CDR2 SAAADI. The CDR3: CASTLSGSNQPQHF. The CDR3, as DNA: TGCGCCAGCACATTGTCAGGGTCCAATCAGCCCCAGCATTTT.

The V and J genes are TRBV19 and TRBJ1-1; D not resolved. This CDR3 is 14 amino acids long. From germline, CDR1 is LNHDA and CDR2 SQIVND (reference sequence). The V end lost 7 bases, the J end lost 4 bases, and 16 bases lay between the germline ends. CDR3 coding DNA: TGTGCCAGTACTAGCCCATACGGAGGCACTGAAGCTTTCTTT. Translating gives CASTSPYGGTEAFF.

V usage is TRBV21-1 and J usage is TRBJ1-3; TRBD1 was called by the table and not checked on the DNA. TRBV21-1 is annotated as a pseudogene. The CDR3 loop spans 14 amino acids. CDR3 nucleotide sequence: TGTGCCAGCAGCAGACAGGGTTTCGGAAACACCATATATTTT. Translation gives CASSRQGFGNTIYF.

The chain joins TRBV7-3 to TRBJ2-2; possibly TRBD1 or TRBD2 for D (7 bases each). The V gene lost 5 bases and the J gene lost 3 bases, with 10 bases spanning the gap. Germline CDR1 and CDR2: SGHTA and FQGTGA. The CDR3 sequence is 14 residues long. The CDR3: CASSPGGDTGELFF. CDR3 nucleotide sequence: TGTGCCAGCAGCCCAGGGGGGGACACCGGGGAGCTGTTTTTT.

V is TRBV19 and J is TRBJ2-1, with 13 positions matching TRBD2. V was clipped by 4 bases and J by 2 bases; unmatched bases: 2. Looked up from germline, CDR1 is LNHDA and CDR2 is SQIVND (reference sequence). The length of the CDR3 is 16 residues. The CDR3 is CASSRLAGGPYNEQFF. CDR3 sequence (DNA): TGTGCCAGTAGTAGACTAGCGGGAGGCCCCTACAATGAGCAGTTCTTC.

In this sample, this clone turned up once. CDR3: CAISLTQGTDTQYF. CDR3 coding DNA: TGTGCCATCAGCCTAACACAGGGCACAGATACGCAGTATTTT. This chain uses TRBV10-3 with TRBJ2-3, with D possibly being TRBD1 (5 bases). Between the trimmed V and J ends, which lost 6 bases and 1 base, there was a span of 11 bases. The CDR3 totals 14 residues. Germline CDR1 ENHRY, CDR2 SYGVKD.